Reported below is one TCR beta chain. This sample was taken from a study of shared clonotypes between healthy human individuals. Naive CD8 cells lacked CD45RO and underwent positive selection for CCR7, leaving out terminally differentiated effector memory CD45RA+ cells. The ends lost 6 bases at V and 1 base at J; junction bases unmatched: 5. Germline CDR1 is MGHRA and CDR2 is YSYEKL. There are 14 residues in the CDR3. The data were produced by immunoSEQ multiplex PCR, yet TCRdb's version contains in-frame clones alone and is incomplete. The repertoire holds around 2.1 million clones, with about 93% as singletons.

This receptor was identified in a young man in good health. Some clones in this sample may be carry-over from other donors' samples. The chain carries TRBV4-1 and TRBJ1-1; 7 bases agree with TRBD1. Specimen: naive CD8+ T cells from PBMCs. The CDR3 coding sequence is TGCGCCAGCAGTTTCAGGGGGGAGAACACTGAAGCTTTCTTT. As protein: CASSFRGENTEAFF.